Listed here are 24 T cell receptor beta chains from one sample, sequenced in a study of regulatory T cells in long-lasting Graves disease. Time point here: persistent/refractory GD, antithyroid drugs over 5 years with positive TRAb. After RNA was extracted from PBMCs, the TCR library was made from it. Arm-PCR of CDR3 regions with iRepertoire HTBI primers generated TCR beta libraries. TCRdb reprocessed the multiplex PCR reads with MiXCR, giving one entry per CDR3 protein. The sample lists approximately 690,000 distinct CDR3 sequences, 25% to 30% occurring once. The sample in question was peripheral blood mononuclear cells (PBMCs), obtained when the disease was refractory, from a patient treated with antithyroid drugs. The receptor set was obtained from a female donor with Graves disease.

This clonotype was seen only a few times. The chain couples TRBV28 to TRBJ2-7; D gene ambiguous. This CDR3 region has 14 residues. Germline loops: CDR1 MDHEN, CDR2 SYDVKM. V lost 2 bases to trimming and J lost 3 bases, with 11 bases between them. The CDR3 bases are TGTGCCAGCAGTTTAATGCAGTTTAGCTACGAGCAGTACTTC. Protein: CASSLMQFSYEQYF.

The chain couples TRBV2 to TRBJ2-3, with TRBD2 matching over 10 bases. V was pared by 4 bases and J by 3 bases, with 7 bases of the junction left unmatched. Germline V gene lookup returns CDR1 SNHLY and CDR2 FYNNEI. This CDR3 has 16 residues. The CDR3 nucleotides are TGTGCCAGCAGTGTAGCATCAGCGGGAGGGACAGATACGCAGTATTTT. Translation: CASSVASAGGTDTQYF.

This clonotype was observed many times. The chain carries TRBV12-3 or TRBV12-4 and TRBJ1-6; 7 bases align to TRBD1. The V and J ends lost 6 bases and 10 bases, in that order; junction bases with no gene match: 9. The CDR3 is 14 residues long. CDR3: CASSSGTVASPLHF. The CDR3 DNA follows: TGTGCCAGCAGCTCCGGGACAGTGGCATCACCCCTCCACTTT.

This clonotype was recorded a few times. This chain joins TRBV11-2 and TRBJ2-7, with D possibly TRBD1 on 6 matching bases. The CDR3 contains 14 residues. Trimming left V 5 bases short and J 6 bases short, with 17 bases between. Germline V gene data show CDR1 as SGHAT and CDR2 as FQNNGV. CDR3 sequence: CASSETRMGAEQYF. In DNA form, the CDR3 reads TGTGCCAGCAGCGAAACTAGGATGGGGGCCGAGCAGTACTTC.

The V call is TRBV5-6, the J call TRBJ1-5; D is ambiguous. From germline, CDR1 is SGHDT and CDR2 YYEEEE. V lost 1 base to trimming and J lost 7 bases, with 15 bases between them. CDR3 length: 15 amino acids. CDR3 DNA sequence: TGTGCCAGCAGCTTGTATCGACTCATGGGACAGCCCCAGCATTTT. Amino acid sequence: CASSLYRLMGQPQHF.

Only a few counts were recorded for this clonotype. This chain connects TRBV27 to TRBJ1-6; D is perhaps TRBD1 (6 bases). CDR3 length: 15 residues. V lost 7 bases and J 0 bases, leaving 10 bases between the germline ends. CDR1 MNHEY and CDR2 SMNVEV come from the germline V gene (reference sequence). The CDR3 DNA sequence: TGTGCCAGCATTAGGGGGAGCTCCTATAATTCACCCCTCCACTTT. Protein product: CASIRGSSYNSPLHF.

This clonotype occurred many times. V usage is TRBV28 and J usage is TRBJ1-5, with D perhaps TRBD1 (5 bases). Germline values: CDR1 MDHEN, CDR2 SYDVKM. The CDR3 runs 17 residues. V lost 3 bases, J lost 4 bases, and 19 bases lay in between. In DNA form, the CDR3 reads TGTGCCAGCAGTTTCCGACAGTGGGGTATTCGGAATCAGCCCCAGCATTTT. Its translation is CASSFRQWGIRNQPQHF. The complete variable domain, with remaining parts taken from reference TRBV28 and TRBJ1-5, reads DVKVTQSSRYLVKRTGEKVFLECVQDMDHENMFWYRQDPGLGLRLIYFSYDVKMKEKGDIPEGYSVSREKKERFSLILESASTNQTSMYLCASSFRQWGIRNQPQHFGDGTRLSIL.

This clonotype was detected only a few times. The chain carries TRBV6-1 and TRBJ1-6, with TRBD1 as a possible D gene (6 bases). The CDR3 totals 14 residues. CDR1 and CDR2 from the germline V gene are MNHNS and SASEGT. V was clipped by 2 bases and J by 10 bases, with 12 bases between them. This CDR3 reads CASSERPGASPLHF. The CDR3 coding sequence is TGTGCCAGCAGTGAAAGGCCAGGGGCATCACCCCTCCACTTT.

Only a few counts were recorded for this clonotype. The chain carries TRBV7-2 and TRBJ2-7, with 7 bases fitting TRBD1. The CDR3 is made up of 12 amino acids. In germline, CDR1 is SGHTA, CDR2 FQGNSA. V gave up 9 bases and J gave up 2 bases; unmatched junction bases: 4. The CDR3 spells CARRDSPYEQYF. The CDR3, as DNA: TGTGCCAGGAGGGACAGTCCCTACGAGCAGTACTTC.

This clonotype was detected a few times. The gene calls are TRBV27 and TRBJ1-1, with a tentative D call TRBD1 (5 bases). From germline, CDR1 is MNHEY and CDR2 SMNVEV (reference sequence). V lost 3 bases to trimming and J lost 8 bases, with 16 bases between them. The CDR3 is 14 residues long. The CDR3: CASSFLQGTREAFF. CDR3 bases: TGTGCCAGCAGTTTCCTCCAGGGCACGCGGGAAGCTTTCTTT.

This clonotype was found many times. The chain couples TRBV28 to TRBJ1-5; no clear D. This CDR3 comprises 13 residues. Germline V gene lookup returns CDR1 MDHEN and CDR2 SYDVKM. V was shortened by 3 bases and J by 6 bases, with 9 bases between the two germline ends. The CDR3 reads CASSFIGGQPQHF. In DNA, the CDR3 is TGTGCCAGCAGTTTCATCGGAGGTCAGCCCCAGCATTTT.

The chain employs TRBV6-1 and TRBJ1-2; possibly TRBD1 for D (5 bases). The CDR3 loop spans 17 amino acids. Germline V lookup: CDR1 MNHNS, CDR2 SASEGT. Trimming pared 2 bases from V and 4 bases from J, leaving 20 bases between. This CDR3 reads CASSEKSGRRYSYGYTF. As DNA, the CDR3 is TGTGCCAGCAGTGAAAAGTCAGGGAGACGGTATAGCTATGGCTACACCTTC.

V gene TRBV29-1 combines with J gene TRBJ2-1, with D possibly being TRBD2 (5 bases). The CDR3 runs 14 residues. Trimming cost V 3 bases and J 0 bases, with 9 bases left between them. Germline loops: CDR1 SQVTM, CDR2 ANQGSEA. This chain's CDR3 is CSVDRLSSYNEQFF. CDR3 bases: TGCAGCGTTGATCGACTAAGCTCCTACAATGAGCAGTTCTTC.

This clonotype has a handful of counts. The J gene is TRBJ1-4, the V gene TRBV6-1, with 7 bases that match TRBD1. The J segment lost 8 bases and the V segment lost 7 bases, leaving 10 bases of the junction unmatched. Germline CDR1 reads MNHNS; CDR2 reads SASEGT. The CDR3 has 14 residues. The chain's CDR3 is CASTGTAGIEKLFF. In nucleotides, the CDR3 is TGTGCCAGCACGGGGACAGCAGGGATCGAAAAACTGTTTTTT.

This chain uses TRBV5-1 with TRBJ2-7, with 13 bases fitting TRBD2. Germline assignment: CDR1 SGHRS and CDR2 YFSETQ. The CDR3 length is 17 residues. With 0 bases clipped from V and 4 bases from J, the junction kept 7 bases outside the gene matches. The DNA for the CDR3 is TGCGCCAGCAGCTTGGAGCGGACTAGCGGGAGTGGGTACGAGCAGTACTTC. This codes for CASSLERTSGSGYEQYF.

This clonotype was counted a few times. The chain combines TRBV5-4 with TRBJ1-2; no reliable D call. Germline V CDR1 and CDR2: SGHNT, YYREEE (reference sequence). The CDR3 length is 12 residues. V lost 1 base to trimming and J lost 7 bases, with 8 bases between them. CDR3 sequence (DNA): TGTGCCAGCAGCTTGCGTGATGGTGGCTACACCTTC. Protein sequence: CASSLRDGGYTF.

The chain has TRBV12-3 or TRBV12-4 and TRBJ1-2, with D unclear. The V and J ends lost 8 bases and 4 bases respectively, with 14 bases between them. The CDR3 is 13 amino acids. The CDR3 is CASGSRRGYGYTF. For the CDR3, the DNA is TGTGCCAGCGGTAGTCGCCGGGGCTATGGCTACACCTTC.

This clonotype was detected only a few times. This chain links TRBV28 with TRBJ1-6; D ambiguous. This CDR3 contains 12 residues. Germline loops: CDR1 MDHEN, CDR2 SYDVKM. V was clipped by 2 bases and J by 8 bases, with 4 bases between them. This chain's CDR3 is CASSLVDSPLHF. The CDR3 DNA sequence: TGTGCCAGCAGTTTAGTTGATTCACCCCTCCACTTT.

This clonotype occurred many times. The chain carries TRBV6-1 and TRBJ1-2; D remains unclear. V gave up 6 bases and J gave up 8 bases, with 16 bases separating them. The CDR3 is 13 amino acids. Germline CDR1 reads MNHNS; CDR2 reads SASEGT. CDR3 protein: CASSNSPDRGYTF. The CDR3 DNA follows: TGTGCCAGCAGCAACAGTCCCGATCGCGGCTACACCTTC.

Details on this clonotype: At one end the junction does not follow the germline gene, possibly because of a read error. The rearrangement links TRBV20-1 to TRBJ1-1, with D possibly matching TRBD1 (5 bases). From germline, CDR1 is DFQATT and CDR2 SNEGSKA (reference sequence). The CDR3 sequence is 16 residues long. The CDR3 is CSARGGAVGYGTEAFF. The DNA of the CDR3 is TGCAGTGCAAGAGGAGGGGCGGTTGGGTATGGCACTGAAGCTTTCTTT.

Only one count was recorded for this clonotype. This could be a read error, since a much larger clone is one nucleotide away. The J gene is TRBJ1-1, the V gene TRBV12-3 or TRBV12-4; no clear D gene. Trimming stripped 8 bases from V and 4 bases from J, with 11 bases between. This CDR3 region has 12 residues. The CDR3 sequence is CASGNSRTEAFF. The CDR3 DNA follows: TGTGCCAGCGGCAACTCCCGCACTGAAGCTTTCTTT.

The J gene is TRBJ1-1, the V gene TRBV3-1; D unclear. V was cut by 0 bases and J by 3 bases, with 8 bases left in between. There are 14 residues in the CDR3. Germline loops: CDR1 LGHDT, CDR2 YNNKEL (reference sequence). In DNA form, the CDR3 reads TGTGCCAGCAGCCAAGATTTTGGGGACACTGAAGCTTTCTTT. Translating gives CASSQDFGDTEAFF.

This clonotype turned up a few times. This sequence joins TRBV11-1 and TRBJ1-1; a possible D gene is TRBD1 (5 bases). V gave up 5 bases and J gave up 6 bases, with 19 bases separating them. The CDR3 loop spans 15 amino acids. The V gene's germline CDR1 is SGHAT and CDR2 FQDESV (reference sequence). In DNA form, the CDR3 reads TGTGCCAGCAGCGAACACGGGACCCTTAGCGCTGAAGCTTTCTTT. It encodes CASSEHGTLSAEAFF. The variable domain in full, with the rest retrieved from reference TRBV11-1 and TRBJ1-1, is EAEVAQSPRYKITEKSQAVAFWCDPISGHATLYWYRQILGQGPELLVQFQDESVVDDSQLPKDRFSAERLKGVDSTLKIQPAELGDSAMYLCASSEHGTLSAEAFFGQGTRLTVV.

On this clonotype itself: This clone may be a read error of a much larger clone one base away. Because it lacks the conserved phenylalanine or tryptophan at the end, this CDR3 is likely a read error. V gene TRBV11-2 combines with J gene TRBJ1-1; D possibly corresponds to TRBD1 (6 bases). CDR3 length: 14 residues. CDR1 is SGHAT and CDR2 is FQNNGV in the germline V gene. Trimming cost V 6 bases and J 0 bases, with 11 bases left between them. The DNA for the CDR3 is TGTGCCAGCAGGCCGACAGGCTTGAACACTGAAGCTTTCCTT. As protein: CASRPTGLNTEAFL.